This TCR beta chain was identified during a study of shared clonotypes between healthy human individuals. Deep was the level at which the assay was run. The assay was immunoSEQ multiplex PCR, and TCRdb's table has in-frame clones only and misses some. This table holds approximately 2,300,000 clones, 85% to 95% found once. As concerns this clone: Its antigen is still unknown.

Study-wide points: Sharing across four donors was highest in naive CD4 (roughly 5%) and lowest in memory CD8 (around 0.4%). Sampling covered nothing but blood. Tissue TCR repertoires likely differ from those found in blood. Naive subsets usually exceeded memory subsets in estimated richness.

The germline gives CDR1 MGHDK, CDR2 SYGVNS. The CDR3 contains 12 residues. With 6 bases removed from V and 8 bases from J, the gap between germline ends came to 13 bases. The chain links TRBV25-1 to TRBJ1-1, with D perhaps matching TRBD1 (5 bases). This TCR came from a man younger than 30 in good health. Some clones in this sample may be carry-over from other donors' samples. Source material: naive CD4+ T cells from PBMCs. Subset indicated: CD45RA+ positively selected. CDR3 sequence reads: CASRQTAGEAFF. The CDR3 DNA follows: TGTGCCAGCAGGCAGACAGCTGGAGAAGCTTTCTTT.